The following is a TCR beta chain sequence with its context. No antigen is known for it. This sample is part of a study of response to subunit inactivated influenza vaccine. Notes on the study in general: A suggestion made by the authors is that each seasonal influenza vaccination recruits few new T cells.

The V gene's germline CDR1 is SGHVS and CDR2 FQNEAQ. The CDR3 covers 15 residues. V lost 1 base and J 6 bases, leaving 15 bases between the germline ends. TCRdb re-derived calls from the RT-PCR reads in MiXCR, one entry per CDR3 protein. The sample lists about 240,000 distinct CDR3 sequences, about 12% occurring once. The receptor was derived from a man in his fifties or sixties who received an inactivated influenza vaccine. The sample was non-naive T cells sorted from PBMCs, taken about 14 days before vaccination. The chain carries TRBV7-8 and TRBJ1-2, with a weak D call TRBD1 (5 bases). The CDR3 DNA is TGTGCCAGCAGCTTAGTAGGACAAAGTACAGATGGCTACACCTTC. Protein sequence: CASSLVGQSTDGYTF. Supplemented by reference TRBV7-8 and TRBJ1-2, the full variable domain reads GAGVSQSPRYKVAKRGQDVALRCDPISGHVSLFWYQQALGQGPEFLTYFQNEAQLDKSGLPSDRFFAERPEGSVSTLKIQRTQQEDSAVYLCASSLVGQSTDGYTFGSGTRLTVV.